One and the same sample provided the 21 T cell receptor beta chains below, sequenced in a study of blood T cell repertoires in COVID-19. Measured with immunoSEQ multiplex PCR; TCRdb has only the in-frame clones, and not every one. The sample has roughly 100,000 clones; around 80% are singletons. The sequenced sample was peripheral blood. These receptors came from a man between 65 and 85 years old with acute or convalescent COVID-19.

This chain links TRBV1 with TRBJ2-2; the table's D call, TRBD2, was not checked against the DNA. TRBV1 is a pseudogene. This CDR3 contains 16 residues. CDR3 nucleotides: TGCACCAGCAGAACCGGGTCAGTGTCGAACACCGGGGAGCTGTTTTTT. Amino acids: CTSRTGSVSNTGELFF.

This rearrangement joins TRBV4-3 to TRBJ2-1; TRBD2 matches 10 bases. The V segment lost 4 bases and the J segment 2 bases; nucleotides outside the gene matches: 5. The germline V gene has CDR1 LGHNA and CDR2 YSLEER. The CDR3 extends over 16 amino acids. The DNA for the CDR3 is TGCGCCAGCAGCCTTGGACTAGCGGACACCTACAATGAGCAGTTCTTC. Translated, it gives CASSLGLADTYNEQFF.

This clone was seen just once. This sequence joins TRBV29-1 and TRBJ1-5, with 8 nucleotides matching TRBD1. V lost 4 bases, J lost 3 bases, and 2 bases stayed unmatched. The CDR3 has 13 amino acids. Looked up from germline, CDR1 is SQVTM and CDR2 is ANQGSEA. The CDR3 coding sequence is TGCAGCGTTGGGACAGGGATCAATCAGCCCCAGCATTTT. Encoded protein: CSVGTGINQPQHF.

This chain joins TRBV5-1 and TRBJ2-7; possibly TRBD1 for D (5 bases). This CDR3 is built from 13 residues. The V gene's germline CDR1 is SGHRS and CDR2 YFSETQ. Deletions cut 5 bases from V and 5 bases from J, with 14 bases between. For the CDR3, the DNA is TGCGCCAGCAGTTTCAACCCAGGGCACGAGCAGTACTTC. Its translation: CASSFNPGHEQYF.

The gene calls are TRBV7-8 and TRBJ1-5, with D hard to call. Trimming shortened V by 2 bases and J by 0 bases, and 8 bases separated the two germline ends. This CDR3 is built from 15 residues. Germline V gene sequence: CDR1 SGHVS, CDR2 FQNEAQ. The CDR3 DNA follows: TGTGCCAGCAGCTTATGGGCCGGTAGCAATCAGCCCCAGCATTTT. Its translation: CASSLWAGSNQPQHF.

CDR3 nucleotide sequence: TGTGCCAGCAGCTTGGGCGGGACAGGGAGTCACGAGCAGTACTTC. Its translation is CASSLGGTGSHEQYF. The chain combines TRBV11-3 with TRBJ2-7; 9 nucleotides agree with TRBD1. CDR1 is SGHNT and CDR2 is YENEEA in the germline V gene. Trimming cost V 3 bases and J 5 bases; bases outside gene matches: 8. The CDR3 is 15 residues long.

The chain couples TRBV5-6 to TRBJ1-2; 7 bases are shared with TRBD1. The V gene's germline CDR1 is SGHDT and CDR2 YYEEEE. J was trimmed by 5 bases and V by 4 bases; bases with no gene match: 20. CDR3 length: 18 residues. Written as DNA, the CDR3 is TGTGCCAGCAGCGACCAGGGGGGTCCGCCAGCTCAGGTTTATGGCTACACCTTC. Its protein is CASSDQGGPPAQVYGYTF.

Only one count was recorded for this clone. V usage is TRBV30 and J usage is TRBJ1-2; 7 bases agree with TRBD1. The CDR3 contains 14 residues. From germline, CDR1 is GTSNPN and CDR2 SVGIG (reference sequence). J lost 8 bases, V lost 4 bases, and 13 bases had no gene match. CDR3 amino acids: CAWKPTGWLRGYTF. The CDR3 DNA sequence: TGTGCCTGGAAACCGACAGGGTGGCTACGCGGCTACACCTTC.

The CDR3: CASSEENQPQHF. For the CDR3, the DNA is TGTGCCAGCAGTGAGGAGAATCAGCCCCAGCATTTT. V is TRBV2 and J is TRBJ1-5; unclear D gene. The germline V gene encodes CDR1 SNHLY and CDR2 FYNNEI. The CDR3 covers 12 residues. The V end lost 3 bases, the J end lost 4 bases, and 4 bases lay between the germline ends. Filled out from reference TRBV2 and TRBJ1-5, the complete variable domain reads EPEVTQTPSHQVTQMGQEVILRCVPISNHLYFYWYRQILGQKVEFLVSFYNNEISEKSEIFDDQFSVERPDGSNFTLKIRSTKLEDSAMYFCASSEENQPQHFGDGTRLSIL.

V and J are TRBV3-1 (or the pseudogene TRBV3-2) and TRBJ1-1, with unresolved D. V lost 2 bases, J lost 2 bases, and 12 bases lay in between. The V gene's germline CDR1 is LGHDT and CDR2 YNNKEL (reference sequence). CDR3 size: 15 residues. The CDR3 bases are TGTGCCAGCAGCCAATACGAACAGATAAACACTGAAGCTTTCTTT. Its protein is CASSQYEQINTEAFF.

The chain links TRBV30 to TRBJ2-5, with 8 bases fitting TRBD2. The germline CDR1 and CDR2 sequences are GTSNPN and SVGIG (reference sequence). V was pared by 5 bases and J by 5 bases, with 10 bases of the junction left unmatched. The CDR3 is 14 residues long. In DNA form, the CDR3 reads TGTGCCTGGGCCGTAGGACTAGCCGATGAGACCCAGTACTTC. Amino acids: CAWAVGLADETQYF.

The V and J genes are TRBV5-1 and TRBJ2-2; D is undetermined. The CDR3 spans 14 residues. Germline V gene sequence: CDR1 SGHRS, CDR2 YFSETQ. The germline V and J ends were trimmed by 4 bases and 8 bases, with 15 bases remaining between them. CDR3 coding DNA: TGCGCCAGCAGCAGCATGAGCACGCCGGGGGAGCTGTTTTTT. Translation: CASSSMSTPGELFF.

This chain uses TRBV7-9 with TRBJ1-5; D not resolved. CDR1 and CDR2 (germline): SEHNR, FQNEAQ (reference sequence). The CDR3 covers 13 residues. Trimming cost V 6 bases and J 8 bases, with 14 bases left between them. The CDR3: CASSFGLAEPQHF. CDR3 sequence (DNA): TGTGCCAGCAGTTTCGGACTGGCAGAGCCCCAGCATTTT.

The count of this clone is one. This CDR3 is CASSSGQVSYNQPQHF. CDR3 bases: TGTGCCAGCAGCTCGGGACAGGTTTCATACAATCAGCCCCAGCATTTT. This chain connects TRBV7-9 to TRBJ1-5; 8 bases line up with TRBD1. Trimming took 4 bases from V and 3 from J; bases not matched to a gene: 8. The CDR3 contains 16 residues. Germline CDR1 reads SEHNR; CDR2 reads FQNEAQ (reference sequence).

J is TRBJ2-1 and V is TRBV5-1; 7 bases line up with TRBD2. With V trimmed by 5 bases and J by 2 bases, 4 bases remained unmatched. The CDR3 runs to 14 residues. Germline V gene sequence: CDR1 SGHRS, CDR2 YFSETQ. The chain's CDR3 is CASRLTSAYNEQFF. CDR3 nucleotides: TGCGCCAGCAGACTCACTAGCGCCTACAATGAGCAGTTCTTC.

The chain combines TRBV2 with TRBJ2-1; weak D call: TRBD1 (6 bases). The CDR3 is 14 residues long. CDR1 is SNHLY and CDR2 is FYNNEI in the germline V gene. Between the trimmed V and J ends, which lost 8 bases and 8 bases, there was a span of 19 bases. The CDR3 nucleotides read TGTGCCAGCCAAGAGACGGACAGAGTCCATGAGCAGTTCTTC. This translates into CASQETDRVHEQFF.

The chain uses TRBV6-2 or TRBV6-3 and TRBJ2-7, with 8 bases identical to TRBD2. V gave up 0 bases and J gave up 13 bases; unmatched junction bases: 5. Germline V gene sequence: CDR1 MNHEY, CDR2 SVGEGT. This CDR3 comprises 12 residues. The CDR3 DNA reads TGTGCCAGCAGTTACTCGTCCGGACTAGCTTACTTC. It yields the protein CASSYSSGLAYF.

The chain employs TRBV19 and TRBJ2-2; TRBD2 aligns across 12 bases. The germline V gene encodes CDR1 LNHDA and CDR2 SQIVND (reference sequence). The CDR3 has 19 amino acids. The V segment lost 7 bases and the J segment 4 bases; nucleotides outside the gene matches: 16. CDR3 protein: CASTHWPSGGVAVTGELFF. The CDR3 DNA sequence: TGTGCCAGTACCCATTGGCCTAGCGGGGGGGTAGCTGTCACCGGGGAGCTGTTTTTT. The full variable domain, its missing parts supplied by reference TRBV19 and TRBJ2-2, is DGGITQSPKYLFRKEGQNVTLSCEQNLNHDAMYWYRQDPGQGLRLIYYSQIVNDFQKGDIAEGYSVSREKKESFPLTVTSAQKNPTAFYLCASTHWPSGGVAVTGELFFGEGSRLTVL.

The CDR3 loop is CASSQTSGGALAKNIQYF. CDR3 nucleotide sequence: TGTGCCAGCAGCCAGACTAGCGGGGGAGCTCTAGCCAAAAACATTCAGTACTTC. The chain joins TRBV14 to TRBJ2-4; 12 positions match TRBD2. V lost 3 bases to trimming and J lost 0 bases; unmatched junction nucleotides: 6. CDR1 is SGHDN and CDR2 is FVKESK in the germline V gene. The CDR3 runs 18 residues.

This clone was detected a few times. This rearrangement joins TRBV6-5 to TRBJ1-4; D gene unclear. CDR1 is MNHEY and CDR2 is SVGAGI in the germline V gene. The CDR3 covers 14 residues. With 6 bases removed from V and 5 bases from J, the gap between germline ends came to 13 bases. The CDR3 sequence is CASSLQASNEKLFF. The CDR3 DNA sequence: TGTGCCAGCAGCCTTCAGGCATCAAATGAAAAACTGTTTTTT.

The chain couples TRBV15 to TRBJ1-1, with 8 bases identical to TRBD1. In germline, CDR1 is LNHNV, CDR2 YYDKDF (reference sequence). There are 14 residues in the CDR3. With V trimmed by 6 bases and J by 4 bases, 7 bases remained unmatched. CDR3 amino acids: CATSFTGGGTEAFF. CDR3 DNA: TGTGCCACCAGTTTCACAGGGGGTGGCACTGAAGCTTTCTTT.